This T cell receptor (beta chain) was obtained from a study of Graves' ophthalmopathy and Graves' hyperthyroidism. Overall study findings and caveats: This model predicted ophthalmopathy progression (sensitivity 65% to 71%, specificity around 72%).

As concerns this clonotype: What it recognizes is unknown.

The germline V gene encodes CDR1 SEHNR and CDR2 FQNEAQ (reference sequence). This CDR3 is built from 15 residues. V dropped 4 bases and J dropped 9 bases, with 21 bases sitting between them. Amplification targeted the TCR beta CDR3 regions, with RNA transcripts as the source material. The authors performed first-round RT-PCR with HTBI primers and then a second-round multiplex PCR. TCRdb itself ran the multiplex PCR reads through MiXCR, one entry per CDR3 protein. The table has 650,000 to 900,000 distinct CDR3 sequences, 35% to 50% seen once. The sequencing sample was made of peripheral blood. The source of this sequence is an adult man with Graves' ophthalmopathy. V gene TRBV7-9 combines with J gene TRBJ2-5; D is possibly TRBD1 (8 bases). The CDR3 nucleotides are TGTGCCAGCAGCTCACAGGGGGGGAAGTGGGAGGCCCAGTACTTC. Residues: CASSSQGGKWEAQYF.